These T cell receptor beta chains were read from a single sample in a study of OX40 agonist ivuxolimab in advanced cancers. Profiling relied on immunoSEQ multiplex PCR, and the TCRdb table lists in-frame clones only, not all of them. The sample lists 75,000 to 80,000 clones, more than 75% seen once, with about 0.52% in the top ten. Material: CD4+ or CD8+ T cells sorted from blood, obtained in a trial of the OX40 agonist ivuxolimab. These TCRs come from an adult with an advanced solid tumor such as melanoma, head and neck, liver or kidney cancer. The conserved cysteine and the conserved F or W are not part of the CDR3 here. A D gene is named only where the DNA matches it firmly.

>TRBV2|TRBJ2-7|NA
ASSDGLTDYEQY
>TRBV19|TRBJ1-2|NA
ASTNPGDLGYGYT
>TRBV5-1|TRBJ2-3|TRBD1
ASRKTGGGDTQY
>TRBV7-2|TRBJ2-5|TRBD2
ASSLAGGGETQY
>TRBV4-2|TRBJ1-2|NA
ASSQDGREVGGYT
>TRBV7-9|TRBJ2-7|TRBD2
ASSLSGTEQY
>TRBV6-5|TRBJ2-3|NA
ASSWELRADTQY
>TRBV27|TRBJ1-5|NA
ASSLLSGPSNQPQH
>TRBV9|TRBJ2-3|NA
ASGDRGTDTQY
>TRBV7-2|TRBJ2-7|NA
ASSSTGTGYEQY
>TRBV5-1|TRBJ2-7|TRBD2
ASSPFSGRAGHEQY
>TRBV7-6|TRBJ2-7|TRBD2
ASSLAGLAGGVRYEQY
>TRBV6-1|TRBJ1-6|TRBD1
ALWTGINSPLH
>TRBV7-8|TRBJ2-6|NA
ASTLASGWGSGANVLT
>TRBV7-2|TRBJ2-7|TRBD2
ASSLGAGGTYEQY